The source of this T cell receptor beta chain is a study of Ad26.COV2.S vaccination and SARS-CoV-2 variants. Study-level points and caveats: Post-vaccination breadth of spike-specific CD8+ and CD4+ T cell responses was reportedly substantial.

TCRdb keeps only in-frame clones here, not all; method: immunoSEQ multiplex PCR. The table shows approximately 150,000 clones, with roughly 89% occurring only once. This clone was found once. Its antigen remains unidentified. This receptor was obtained from a human donor who had recovered from COVID-19. The sample consisted of peripheral blood, taken after recovery from COVID-19.

CDR3 residues: CASRVTNSPLHF. For the CDR3, the DNA is TGTGCCAGCAGGGTGACTAATTCACCCCTCCACTTT. The chain employs TRBV2 and TRBJ1-6, with D unresolved. Between the trimmed V and J ends, which lost 6 bases and 6 bases, there was a span of 6 bases. The CDR3 has 12 amino acids. Looked up from germline, CDR1 is SNHLY and CDR2 is FYNNEI.